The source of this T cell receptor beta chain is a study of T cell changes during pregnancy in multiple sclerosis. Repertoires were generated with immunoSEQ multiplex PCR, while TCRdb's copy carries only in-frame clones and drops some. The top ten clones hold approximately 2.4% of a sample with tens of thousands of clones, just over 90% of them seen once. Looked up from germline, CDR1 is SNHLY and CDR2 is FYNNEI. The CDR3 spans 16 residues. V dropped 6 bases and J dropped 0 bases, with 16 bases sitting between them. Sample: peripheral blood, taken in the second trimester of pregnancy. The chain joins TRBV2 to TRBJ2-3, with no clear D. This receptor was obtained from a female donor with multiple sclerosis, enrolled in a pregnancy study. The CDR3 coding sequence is TGTGCCAGCAGACGGATAAGACGGGTTAGCACAGATACGCAGTATTTT. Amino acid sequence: CASRRIRRVSTDTQYF.